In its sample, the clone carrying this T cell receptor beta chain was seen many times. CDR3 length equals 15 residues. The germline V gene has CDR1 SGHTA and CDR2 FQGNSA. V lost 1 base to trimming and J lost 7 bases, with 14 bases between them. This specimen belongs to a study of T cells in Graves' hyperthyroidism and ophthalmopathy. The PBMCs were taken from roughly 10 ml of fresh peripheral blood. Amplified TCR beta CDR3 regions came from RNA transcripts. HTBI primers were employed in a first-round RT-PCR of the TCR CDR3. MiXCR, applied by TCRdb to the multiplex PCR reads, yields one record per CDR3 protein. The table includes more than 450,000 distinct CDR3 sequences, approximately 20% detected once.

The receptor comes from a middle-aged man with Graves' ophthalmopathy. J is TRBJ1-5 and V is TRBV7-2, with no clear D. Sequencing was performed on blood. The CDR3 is CASSLGPLPRQPQHF. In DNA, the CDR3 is TGTGCCAGCAGCTTAGGGCCGTTACCCCGGCAGCCCCAGCATTTT.